This TCR beta chain was captured by sequencing in a study of T cell responses to AZD1222 COVID-19 vaccine. Looked up from germline, CDR1 is LGHNA and CDR2 is YNFKEQ. CDR3 size: 15 residues. Trimming removed 4 bases from V and 2 bases from J, with 13 bases in between. Sequenced by immunoSEQ multiplex PCR; TCRdb stores in-frame clones only, minus some. The repertoire holds around 75,000 clones, with about nine tenths as singletons. Broader study findings: The repertoires were collected only after the peak T cell response. Reports say nearly half of spike-specific TCRs go after unmutated variant regions. Researchers report vaccine-associated CD4 TCRs spanning spike, with dominance at 160-218 and 743-854. Most donors were white British, females outnumbered males, and clonal diversity was possibly underestimated.

Notes on this clone: Its antigen is undetermined.

The origin of this receptor is an adult who received the MenACWY meningococcal vaccine as a control. V is TRBV4-2 and J is TRBJ2-3; D is unresolved. Sequenced material: peripheral blood, taken 28 days after the second dose of the MenACWY control vaccine. CDR3 bases: TGTGCCAGCAGCCCTACATATAGGACCACAGATACGCAGTATTTT. It specifies CASSPTYRTTDTQYF.